The 10 T cell receptor beta chains in this list originate from one sample, sequenced in a study of regulatory T cells in long-lasting Graves disease. Building the TCR beta libraries relied on iRepertoire HTBI primers, and CDR3 regions underwent Arm-PCR. TCRdb re-analysed the multiplex PCR reads in MiXCR, keeping a single row per CDR3 protein. Here the sample spans 680,000 or so distinct CDR3 sequences, around 15% being singletons. Time point reported: newly diagnosed GD, antithyroid drugs for less than 3 months. The TCR library was prepared using RNA isolated from PBMCs. These data were likewise used in another study, on T cells in Graves' hyperthyroidism and ophthalmopathy.

The specimen comprised peripheral blood mononuclear cells (PBMCs), sampled at new diagnosis, from a patient treated with antithyroid drugs. The receptor set was obtained from a woman aged 25 to 39 with Graves disease.

This clonotype was detected a few times. The chain employs TRBV4-1 and TRBJ2-7; the D is unclear. From germline, CDR1 is MGHRA and CDR2 YSYEKL. The CDR3 has 13 residues. The V and J ends lost 10 bases and 6 bases respectively, with 19 bases between them. The CDR3, as DNA: TGCGCCACTTCTCCCGCCGTGGGGTCCGAGCAGTACTTC. It translates to CATSPAVGSEQYF.

The CDR3 DNA is TGTGCCAGTAGTAGAGGACCGACAGATAGCTTGGCGTGTAGCAATCAGCCCCAGCATTTT. This encodes CASSRGPTDSLACSNQPQHF. The V gene is TRBV19, the J gene TRBJ1-5; TRBD1 might be the D (5 bases). The germline V gene encodes CDR1 LNHDA and CDR2 SQIVND (reference sequence). V shed 4 bases and J shed 0 bases, with 25 bases lying between them. The CDR3 is made up of 20 amino acids.

As for this clonotype: A much bigger clone sits one base away, suggesting this may be a read error. This sequence joins TRBV11-1 and TRBJ1-2, with 11 bases fitting TRBD1. The CDR3 is 15 amino acids. Germline V gene data show CDR1 as SGHAT and CDR2 as FQDESV (reference sequence). The V segment lost 5 bases and the J segment 5 bases; nucleotides outside the gene matches: 7. The CDR3 sequence is CASSLGQGAAYGYTF. The CDR3 DNA reads as TGTGCCAGCAGCCTAGGACAGGGGGCCGCGTATGGCTACACCTTC.

The V gene is TRBV30, the J gene TRBJ2-3; TRBD1 matches at 8 bases. Germline loops: CDR1 GTSNPN, CDR2 SVGIG (reference sequence). The CDR3 spans 15 residues. J was trimmed by 2 bases and V by 4 bases; bases with no gene match: 8. The CDR3 is CAWIRTGPYTDTQYF. The CDR3 coding sequence is TGTGCCTGGATTAGGACAGGGCCGTACACAGATACGCAGTATTTT.

The chain recombines TRBV27 with TRBJ2-7, with a tentative D call TRBD2 (5 bases). The length of the CDR3 is 15 residues. Germline V gene data show CDR1 as MNHEY and CDR2 as SMNVEV (reference sequence). Trimming took off 2 bases at V and 4 bases at J, with 15 bases between the two ends. As DNA, the CDR3 is TGTGCCAGCAGTTTACGCGGGCATCGCGAGTACGAGCAGTACTTC. This codes for CASSLRGHREYEQYF.

The CDR3 loop reads CASSLIRGTEAFF. CDR3 nucleotide sequence: TGTGCCAGCAGTTTAATTCGGGGAACTGAAGCTTTCTTT. The chain has TRBV12-3 or TRBV12-4 and TRBJ1-1; D is undetermined. This CDR3 is built from 13 residues. The V end was cut by 2 bases, the J end by 5 bases, with 9 bases between.

The chain has TRBV7-2 and TRBJ2-1; 9 bases align to TRBD2. In germline, CDR1 is SGHTA, CDR2 FQGNSA. There are 16 residues in the CDR3. Trimming removed 6 bases from V and 4 bases from J; junction bases left unmatched: 10. The CDR3 DNA is TGTGCCAGCAGTCAGATAGCGGGAGCGGTTTACAATGAGCAGTTCTTC. Its protein is CASSQIAGAVYNEQFF.

This clonotype appeared many times. The chain combines TRBV12-3 or TRBV12-4 with TRBJ2-2; 7 bases line up with TRBD2. There are 15 residues in the CDR3. With V trimmed by 4 bases and J by 2 bases, 4 bases remained unmatched. DNA of the CDR3: TGTGCCAGCAGTTGGGTAGCGGGCAACACCGGGGAGCTGTTTTTT. It specifies CASSWVAGNTGELFF.

This clonotype was recorded many times. V gene TRBV20-1 combines with J gene TRBJ2-2; unclear D gene. Trimming took 6 bases from V and 6 from J, leaving 8 bases between them. The CDR3 covers 11 residues. The germline V gene encodes CDR1 DFQATT and CDR2 SNEGSKA (reference sequence). CDR3 nucleotides: TGCAGTGCAAGACCGGCCGGGGAGCTGTTTTTT. Protein sequence: CSARPAGELFF.

The chain is built from TRBV27 and TRBJ1-2; 7 positions match TRBD1. The germline V gene encodes CDR1 MNHEY and CDR2 SMNVEV (reference sequence). This CDR3 has 13 amino acids. The J segment lost 8 bases and the V segment lost 4 bases, leaving 7 bases of the junction unmatched. The CDR3 sequence is CASSSRHRGGYTF. The CDR3 DNA is TGTGCCAGCAGTTCCCGCCACAGGGGCGGCTACACCTTC.